One sample yielded the 9 T cell receptor beta chains listed below, sequenced in a study of human T cells and chemical hapten exposure. Unseparated into fractions, whole blood served as the source from which total RNA was extracted. TCRdb re-called the 5' RACE reads through MiXCR, storing one row per CDR3 protein. The sample carries approximately 140,000 distinct CDR3 sequences, 3.5% to 5% recorded once. The receptor source for this set is a female donor in good health.

In its sample, this clonotype was seen many times. The chain links TRBV24-1 to TRBJ2-7; 14 bases line up with TRBD2. The V segment lost 5 bases and the J segment 2 bases; nucleotides outside the gene matches: 13. The CDR3 has 19 amino acids. The germline gives CDR1 KGHDR, CDR2 SFDVKD. This CDR3 is CATSASPTSGGAVPYEQYF. CDR3 nucleotides: TGTGCCACCAGTGCCTCCCCGACTAGCGGGGGGGCCGTCCCCTACGAGCAGTACTTC.

This clonotype was observed many times. CDR3 sequence: CASSQDLARDISYEQYF. The CDR3 nucleotides read TGTGCCAGCAGCCAAGATTTGGCCAGAGACATCTCCTACGAGCAGTACTTC. The rearrangement uses TRBV4-2 and TRBJ2-7; D gene unclear. The CDR3 has 17 residues. Germline lookup yields CDR1 LGHNA and CDR2 YNFKEQ. V was pared by 0 bases and J by 0 bases, with 15 bases between.

This clonotype was detected ten times or more. V gene TRBV27 combines with J gene TRBJ1-2; D may be TRBD1 (6 bases). CDR1 is MNHEY, CDR2 SMNVEV, per germline (reference sequence). The CDR3 contains 14 residues. With 5 bases removed from V and 4 bases from J, the gap between germline ends came to 14 bases. The CDR3 is CASSRVGGAYGYTF. In DNA, the CDR3 is TGTGCCAGCAGTCGCGTCGGGGGGGCCTATGGCTACACCTTC.

This clonotype occurred many times. In nucleotides, the CDR3 is TGTGCCAGCAGCACGGGGGGGGCATACTCTGGGGCCAACGTCCTGACTTTC. As protein: CASSTGGAYSGANVLTF. The V and J genes are TRBV5-4 and TRBJ2-6, with 8 bases fitting TRBD2. Unmatched junction bases numbered 6, after V lost 4 bases and J lost 0 bases. CDR1 SGHNT and CDR2 YYREEE come from the germline V gene (reference sequence). The CDR3 contains 17 residues.

This clonotype turned up a few times. V usage is TRBV10-3 and J usage is TRBJ2-3; D is tentatively TRBD1 or TRBD2 (5 bases each). V lost 10 bases and J 8 bases, leaving 19 bases between the germline ends. Germline V gene sequence: CDR1 ENHRY, CDR2 SYGVKD. The CDR3 runs 13 residues. CDR3 residues: CATQKLPGTTQYF. The CDR3 DNA reads as TGTGCCACCCAGAAGCTTCCAGGGACTACGCAGTATTTT.

This clonotype was seen at least ten times. The chain uses TRBV20-1 and TRBJ2-7; tentatively, D is TRBD1 (6 bases). Trimming stripped 3 bases from V and 2 bases from J, with 11 bases between. The CDR3 runs 13 residues. Germline CDR1 is DFQATT and CDR2 is SNEGSKA (reference sequence). The CDR3, as DNA: TGCAGTGCTAGGTCAGGGGCCCCCTACGAGCAGTACTTC. Amino acids: CSARSGAPYEQYF.

This clonotype was detected many times. As DNA, the CDR3 is TGTGCCAGCAGTGCTACCGGGACAGGGACGACTGAAGCTTTCTTT. Protein product: CASSATGTGTTEAFF. The rearrangement uses TRBV2 and TRBJ1-1, with 9 positions matching TRBD1. The CDR3 is made up of 15 amino acids. Germline CDR1 reads SNHLY; CDR2 reads FYNNEI. Trimming cost V 4 bases and J 5 bases; bases outside gene matches: 8.

In this sample, this clonotype turned up many times. The chain has TRBV5-1 and TRBJ2-5, with TRBD2 identical over 7 bases. The CDR3 extends over 15 amino acids. Germline assignment: CDR1 SGHRS and CDR2 YFSETQ. With V trimmed by 0 bases and J by 5 bases, 7 bases remained unmatched. The CDR3 sequence is CASSLASSGVETQYF. CDR3 coding DNA: TGCGCCAGCAGCTTGGCCTCTAGCGGTGTGGAGACCCAGTACTTC.

The table lists this clonotype with many counts. The J gene is TRBJ2-3, the V gene TRBV14; D remains ambiguous. The CDR3 length is 15 residues. Trimming took off 2 bases at V and 6 bases at J, with 15 bases between the two ends. Per germline, CDR1 SGHDN and CDR2 FVKESK. The CDR3 sequence is CASSQSLVSGDTQYF. The CDR3 bases are TGTGCCAGCAGCCAATCCCTTGTTTCGGGCGATACGCAGTATTTT. The entire variable domain, with the rest obtained from reference TRBV14 and TRBJ2-3, is as follows: EAGVTQFPSHSVIEKGQTVTLRCDPISGHDNLYWYRRVMGKEIKFLLHFVKESKQDESGMPNNRFLAERTGGTYSTLKVQPAELEDSGVYFCASSQSLVSGDTQYFGPGTRLTVL.